The 19 T cell receptor beta chains below were found in one sample sequenced in a study of T cells in localized non-small cell lung cancer. Data came from immunoSEQ multiplex PCR; TCRdb stores just in-frame clones and leaves some out. Of some 19,000 clones listed, roughly 80% are singletons. The sequenced sample was peripheral blood, obtained before any cancer treatment. The receptors derive from a man between 40 and 69 years old with stage I lung adenocarcinoma.

V usage is TRBV9 and J usage is TRBJ2-1, with 9 bases matching TRBD2. The CDR3 loop spans 15 amino acids. CDR1 and CDR2 from the germline V gene are SGDLS and YYNGEE. Trimming removed 4 bases from V and 13 bases from J; junction bases left unmatched: 15. The CDR3, as DNA: TGTGCCAGCAGCACCTCGGGACTAGCCGGGAAGGGCCAGTTCTTC. Amino acids: CASSTSGLAGKGQFF. The full variable domain, with the rest looked up from reference TRBV9 and TRBJ2-1, is DSGVTQTPKHLITATGQRVTLRCSPRSGDLSVYWYQQSLDQGLQFLIQYYNGEERAKGNILERFSAQQFPDLHSELNLSSLELGDSALYFCASSTSGLAGKGQFFGPGTRLTVL.

V usage is TRBV9 and J usage is TRBJ2-7; no clear D. Germline V CDR1 and CDR2: SGDLS, YYNGEE. The germline V and J ends were trimmed by 0 bases and 3 bases, with 7 bases remaining between them. The CDR3 extends over 13 amino acids. CDR3 protein: CASSVAPNYEQYF. CDR3 DNA sequence: TGTGCCAGCAGCGTAGCGCCGAACTACGAGCAGTACTTC. The whole variable domain, remainder taken from reference TRBV9 and TRBJ2-7, is DSGVTQTPKHLITATGQRVTLRCSPRSGDLSVYWYQQSLDQGLQFLIQYYNGEERAKGNILERFSAQQFPDLHSELNLSSLELGDSALYFCASSVAPNYEQYFGPGTRLTVT.

There are a few counts of this clone. The chain carries TRBV6-6 and TRBJ2-2, with D hard to call. This CDR3 comprises 13 residues. Looked up from germline, CDR1 is MNHNY and CDR2 is SVGAGI (reference sequence). V was pared by 7 bases and J by 3 bases, with 9 bases between. This chain's CDR3 is CASKDDDTGELFF. CDR3 nucleotides: TGTGCCAGCAAGGACGACGACACCGGGGAGCTGTTTTTT.

The chain couples TRBV4-1 to TRBJ2-7; 10 bases align to TRBD1. Germline V gene data show CDR1 as MGHRA and CDR2 as YSYEKL. Trimming cost V 4 bases and J 6 bases; bases outside gene matches: 9. The CDR3 length is 15 residues. For the CDR3, the DNA is TGCGCCAGCAGCCCACTTCCGGGACAGGGGACCGAGCAGTACTTC. Its translation: CASSPLPGQGTEQYF.

This rearrangement joins TRBV9 to TRBJ2-3; 7 bases line up with TRBD2. CDR1 and CDR2 (germline): SGDLS, YYNGEE. This CDR3 is 15 amino acids long. After removal of 6 bases from V and 2 bases from J, the junction contained 9 bases not matched to a gene. CDR3 loop: CASTRSGGFTDTQYF. The CDR3 coding sequence is TGTGCCAGCACCCGATCCGGGGGGTTCACAGATACGCAGTATTTT. Combining the CDR3 with reference TRBV9 and TRBJ2-3 gives the whole variable domain DSGVTQTPKHLITATGQRVTLRCSPRSGDLSVYWYQQSLDQGLQFLIQYYNGEERAKGNILERFSAQQFPDLHSELNLSSLELGDSALYFCASTRSGGFTDTQYFGPGTRLTVL.

This chain links TRBV28 with TRBJ2-1, with D perhaps matching TRBD2 (6 bases). V lost 10 bases to trimming and J lost 2 bases, with 21 bases between them. This CDR3 contains 16 residues. Germline values: CDR1 MDHEN, CDR2 SYDVKM. The CDR3 spells CATRGLAGTTYNEQFF. In DNA, the CDR3 is TGTGCCACCCGAGGGCTCGCGGGAACTACCTACAATGAGCAGTTCTTC.

Points on this clone: The sample carries other DNA sequences with the same CDR3. The chain couples TRBV4-3 to TRBJ2-5, with 13 positions matching TRBD2. Germline lookup yields CDR1 LGHNA and CDR2 YSLEER. V lost 1 base, J lost 5 bases, and 7 bases stayed unmatched. This CDR3 is built from 17 residues. In nucleotides, the CDR3 is TGCGCCAGCAGCCAAGGGACTAGCGGGAGACGGGGGGAGACCCAGTACTTC. As protein: CASSQGTSGRRGETQYF.

The chain carries TRBV28 and TRBJ2-1; possibly TRBD2 for D (6 bases). The CDR3 consists of 14 residues. Germline-derived CDR1 and CDR2 are MDHEN and SYDVKM. Between the trimmed V and J ends, which lost 5 bases and 4 bases, there was a span of 12 bases. The CDR3 coding sequence is TGTGCCAGCAGTCGAGCGGGTACGTACAATGAGCAGTTCTTC. The encoded protein is CASSRAGTYNEQFF.

This chain connects TRBV5-1 to TRBJ2-3, with no clear D. Trimming removed 0 bases from V and 0 bases from J, with 20 bases in between. CDR3 size: 19 residues. The germline gives CDR1 SGHRS, CDR2 YFSETQ. The CDR3 loop reads CASSLVRVLDTSSTDTQYF. CDR3 DNA: TGCGCCAGCAGCTTGGTTAGAGTCCTAGATACCTCTAGCACAGATACGCAGTATTTT.

This clone is medium-sized by share. V usage is TRBV30 and J usage is TRBJ1-1; D ambiguous. The length of the CDR3 is 11 residues. The germline V gene has CDR1 GTSNPN and CDR2 SVGIG (reference sequence). The germline V and J ends were trimmed by 5 bases and 0 bases, with 4 bases remaining between them. The CDR3 here is CAWVLNTEAFF. CDR3 sequence (DNA): TGTGCCTGGGTGTTGAACACTGAAGCTTTCTTT.

This clone occurred once. This chain connects TRBV5-6 to TRBJ2-3; TRBD2 matches at 10 bases. The CDR3 spans 16 residues. CDR1 is SGHDT, CDR2 YYEEEE, per germline. V lost 2 bases to trimming and J lost 2 bases; unmatched junction nucleotides: 5. The CDR3 coding sequence is TGTGCCAGCAGCTTCGGACTAGCGGAACCCACAGATACGCAGTATTTT. As protein: CASSFGLAEPTDTQYF.

The J gene is TRBJ1-6, the V gene TRBV28; TRBD1 matches at 7 bases. The germline V gene has CDR1 MDHEN and CDR2 SYDVKM. The V segment lost 10 bases and the J segment 7 bases; nucleotides outside the gene matches: 7. The CDR3 has 13 residues. The CDR3: CATSGQLNSPLHF. The CDR3 nucleotides are TGTGCCACCTCGGGACAGCTCAATTCACCCCTCCACTTT.

The chain is built from TRBV19 and TRBJ1-3; D uncertain. The germline V gene encodes CDR1 LNHDA and CDR2 SQIVND (reference sequence). V was trimmed by 7 bases and J by 2 bases, leaving 12 bases between them. The length of the CDR3 is 14 residues. The CDR3 region is CASTPETAGNTIYF. The CDR3 DNA is TGTGCCAGTACCCCGGAGACGGCTGGAAACACCATATATTTT. Looking up the rest from reference TRBV19 and TRBJ1-3 gives the full variable domain: DGGITQSPKYLFRKEGQNVTLSCEQNLNHDAMYWYRQDPGQGLRLIYYSQIVNDFQKGDIAEGYSVSREKKESFPLTVTSAQKNPTAFYLCASTPETAGNTIYFGEGSWLTVV.

The rearrangement links TRBV4-1 to TRBJ1-4; D is undetermined. This CDR3 is built from 15 residues. V was shortened by 0 bases and J by 3 bases, with 8 bases between the two germline ends. CDR1 is MGHRA, CDR2 YSYEKL, per germline. Written as DNA, the CDR3 is TGCGCCAGCAGCCAAGAAGGCAGGTCTAATGAAAAACTGTTTTTT. As protein: CASSQEGRSNEKLFF.

About this clone: The same CDR3 also results from other DNA sequences found in this sample. The chain joins TRBV2 to TRBJ1-2; D gene unclear. This CDR3 spans 13 amino acids. CDR1 and CDR2 (germline): SNHLY, FYNNEI. V gave up 6 bases and J gave up 1 base, with 9 bases separating them. The CDR3 DNA reads as TGTGCCAGCAGAGACACTTTTAACTATGGCTACACCTTC. It encodes CASRDTFNYGYTF.

CDR3: CASSVRGDQPQHF. The CDR3 DNA reads as TGTGCCAGCAGCGTGAGGGGGGATCAGCCCCAGCATTTT. The genes are TRBV9 and TRBJ1-5; tentatively, D is TRBD1 (6 bases). V was cut by 2 bases and J by 5 bases, with 8 bases left in between. The V gene's germline CDR1 is SGDLS and CDR2 YYNGEE. The CDR3 runs 13 residues. Variable domain in full (rest from reference TRBV9 and TRBJ1-5): DSGVTQTPKHLITATGQRVTLRCSPRSGDLSVYWYQQSLDQGLQFLIQYYNGEERAKGNILERFSAQQFPDLHSELNLSSLELGDSALYFCASSVRGDQPQHFGDGTRLSIL.

V is TRBV5-1 and J is TRBJ1-2; D is possibly TRBD1 (6 bases). The CDR3 loop spans 15 amino acids. CDR1 is SGHRS and CDR2 is YFSETQ in the germline V gene. Trimming took 0 bases from V and 8 from J, leaving 17 bases between them. The DNA of the CDR3 is TGCGCCAGCAGCTTGGCCGGGGGGCCCCAGAGAGGCTACACCTTC. This encodes CASSLAGGPQRGYTF.

The J gene is TRBJ2-7, the V gene TRBV6-1; 7 bases are a match to TRBD1. This CDR3 spans 13 amino acids. V lost 5 bases, J lost 6 bases, and 7 bases stayed unmatched. Germline V gene sequence: CDR1 MNHNS, CDR2 SASEGT. The CDR3 nucleotides are TGTGCCAGCAGTCCGGACAGGTCCGGCGAGCAGTACTTC. Protein product: CASSPDRSGEQYF.

The chain recombines TRBV23-1 with TRBJ1-2; D is possibly TRBD1 (6 bases). TRBV23-1 is identified as an open reading frame with a role that is uncertain. V was shortened by 2 bases and J by 6 bases, with 16 bases between the two germline ends. The CDR3 is made up of 15 amino acids. CDR3 sequence reads: CASSQERQGRDGYTF. In DNA form, the CDR3 reads TGCGCCAGCAGTCAAGAACGGCAGGGGAGGGATGGCTACACCTTC.